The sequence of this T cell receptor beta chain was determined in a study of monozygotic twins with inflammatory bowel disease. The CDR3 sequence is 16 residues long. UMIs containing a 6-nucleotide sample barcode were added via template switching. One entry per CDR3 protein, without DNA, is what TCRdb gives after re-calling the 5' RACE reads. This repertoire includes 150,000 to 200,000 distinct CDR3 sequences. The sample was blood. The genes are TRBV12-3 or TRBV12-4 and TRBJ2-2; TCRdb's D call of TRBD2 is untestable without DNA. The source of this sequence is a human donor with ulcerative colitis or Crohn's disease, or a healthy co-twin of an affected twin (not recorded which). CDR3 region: CASSSTSGSVTGELFF.